This note documents a single TCR beta chain sequence. Its antigen is unknown. This entry belongs to a study of cytomegalovirus exposure and HLA in healthy donors. This CDR3 region has 13 residues. Germline CDR1 is SGHDT and CDR2 is YYEEEE. V was trimmed by 3 bases and J by 8 bases, leaving 14 bases between them. The method was immunoSEQ multiplex PCR; TCRdb's version includes in-frame clones alone and lacks a portion of them. This table holds about 180,000 clones, 85% found once. Findings and limits, study-wide: TCR sequences were mostly rare, though some public TCRs occurred in many donors.

This chain links TRBV5-6 with TRBJ1-1; tentative D call: TRBD1 (6 bases). The receptor was derived from a man between 18 and 29 years old in good health and CMV-seropositive. The sequencing input was PBMCs. In DNA form, the CDR3 reads TGTGCCAGCAGCTCGCACAGGGCCCCAGAAGCTTTCTTT. Its translation is CASSSHRAPEAFF.